The 31 T cell receptor beta chains presented below share a single source sample, sequenced in a study of persistence of HIV-infected CD4 T cells. The immunoSEQ assay was version 4, run in survey mode. Measured with immunoSEQ multiplex PCR; TCRdb has only the in-frame clones, and not every one. The sample records about 37,000 clones, about 91% being singletons. Their antigens are not known. Anti-CD3/anti-CD28 beads served as a nonspecific positive control stimulus. CD4+ T cells upregulating both CD40 ligand and CD69 were sorted as responding cells. The material was CD4+ T cells sorted from PBMCs after roughly 19-hour stimulation, obtained from a patient who received antiretroviral therapy. These receptors were collected from an adult man with HIV who was CMV-seropositive.

The chain has TRBV14 and TRBJ1-6; D might be TRBD1 (5 bases). The germline CDR1 and CDR2 sequences are SGHDN and FVKESK. The CDR3 spans 16 residues. V was clipped by 1 base and J by 8 bases, with 15 bases between them. The CDR3 region has the DNA TGTGCCAGCAGCCAAGCCTCAGGGTTGTCCTATTCACCCCTCCACTTT. Protein: CASSQASGLSYSPLHF. The full variable domain, its missing parts supplied by reference TRBV14 and TRBJ1-6, is EAGVTQFPSHSVIEKGQTVTLRCDPISGHDNLYWYRRVMGKEIKFLLHFVKESKQDESGMPNNRFLAERTGGTYSTLKVQPAELEDSGVYFCASSQASGLSYSPLHFGNGTRLTVT.

This chain connects TRBV19 to TRBJ2-1; the match to TRBD1 covers 9 bases. This CDR3 region has 15 residues. From germline, CDR1 is LNHDA and CDR2 SQIVND (reference sequence). V dropped 0 bases and J dropped 9; count of bases not matched to a gene: 6. The CDR3 loop reads CASSIEGQGTSEQFF. The CDR3 DNA reads TGTGCCAGTAGTATAGAGGGACAGGGAACGAGTGAGCAGTTCTTC.

The gene calls are TRBV18 and TRBJ1-1; D remains ambiguous. The CDR3 is 16 amino acids. Germline CDR1 and CDR2: KGHSH and LQKENI. Trimming removed 6 bases at V and 3 bases at J, with 20 bases between. CDR3 region: CASSPLPGSSDTEAFF. The CDR3 nucleotides read TGTGCCAGCTCCCCCCTACCGGGGTCGTCCGACACTGAAGCTTTCTTT.

The chain carries TRBV21-1 and TRBJ1-1; whether TRBD1, the table's D call, matches the DNA was not checked. TRBV21-1 is marked as a pseudogene. The CDR3 covers 17 residues. The CDR3 DNA reads as TGTGCCAGCAGCAAGTTTAAGGACAGCCAAACGAACACTGAAGCTTTCTTT. Its protein product is CASSKFKDSQTNTEAFF.

The chain joins TRBV27 to TRBJ1-2; D is possibly TRBD1 (5 bases). Germline-derived CDR1 and CDR2 are MNHEY and SMNVEV (reference sequence). The V gene lost 1 base and the J gene lost 0 bases, with 9 bases spanning the gap. CDR3 length: 15 residues. The CDR3 DNA is TGTGCCAGCAGTTTATTTGGGGGGACTAACTATGGCTACACCTTC. Residues: CASSLFGGTNYGYTF.

The table lists this clone with a few counts. The chain has TRBV11-3 and TRBJ2-5; D is possibly TRBD2 (6 bases). There are 14 residues in the CDR3. Trimming removed 5 bases at V and 5 bases at J, with 15 bases between. Germline assignment: CDR1 SGHNT and CDR2 YENEEA. CDR3 bases: TGTGCCAGCAGCCCATCGGCGGGGTCGGAGACCCAGTACTTC. This encodes CASSPSAGSETQYF.

The chain has TRBV30 and TRBJ1-5; perhaps TRBD1 as D (6 bases). The CDR3 covers 14 residues. From germline, CDR1 is GTSNPN and CDR2 SVGIG (reference sequence). The V and J ends lost 1 base and 4 bases respectively, with 11 bases between them. CDR3 bases: TGTGCCTGGAGTGGGACAGCGACAAATCAGCCCCAGCATTTT. Its protein is CAWSGTATNQPQHF.

This chain connects TRBV27 to TRBJ2-7; TRBD1 might be the D (6 bases). Germline CDR1 and CDR2: MNHEY and SMNVEV (reference sequence). The CDR3 consists of 14 residues. V was pared by 2 bases and J by 2 bases, with 10 bases between. The DNA of the CDR3 is TGTGCCAGCAGTTTAGGCAGGGGACCCTACGAGCAGTACTTC. This sequence encodes CASSLGRGPYEQYF.

The chain combines TRBV4-3 with TRBJ1-4, with unresolved D. Trimming stripped 0 bases from V and 8 bases from J, with 25 bases between. This CDR3 region has 19 residues. CDR1 LGHNA and CDR2 YSLEER come from the germline V gene. CDR3 region: CASSQEGPAQKKRTEKLFF. CDR3 DNA sequence: TGCGCCAGCAGCCAAGAAGGCCCCGCCCAAAAGAAGCGAACAGAAAAACTGTTTTTT.

This clone was recorded a few times. This chain uses TRBV5-1 with TRBJ2-1; TRBD2 matches 8 bases. This CDR3 spans 13 amino acids. The germline V gene encodes CDR1 SGHRS and CDR2 YFSETQ. V was pared by 7 bases and J by 9 bases, with 9 bases of the junction left unmatched. CDR3 protein: CASGPTSESEQFF. CDR3 bases: TGCGCCAGCGGGCCGACTAGCGAGTCTGAGCAGTTCTTC.

The rearrangement links TRBV30 to TRBJ1-2; TRBD1 matches 7 bases. Per the germline V gene, CDR1 is GTSNPN and CDR2 is SVGIG (reference sequence). The CDR3 extends over 13 amino acids. V trimming: 3 bases; J trimming: 7 bases; junction bases outside the gene matches: 8. The CDR3, as DNA: TGTGCCTGGAGAGTTAACCGGGACAGTGGCTACACCTTC. It specifies CAWRVNRDSGYTF.

The V call is TRBV6-5, the J call TRBJ2-7, with 11 bases fitting TRBD1. Trimming at V came to 4 bases and at J to 3 bases, leaving 5 bases not matched to a gene. Germline V gene lookup returns CDR1 MNHEY and CDR2 SVGAGI. CDR3 length equals 15 residues. The CDR3 region is CASSFGQGAIYEQYF. CDR3 in DNA: TGTGCCAGCAGTTTTGGACAGGGGGCGATCTACGAGCAGTACTTC.

The chain uses TRBV3-1 (or the pseudogene TRBV3-2) and TRBJ1-6; D is perhaps TRBD1 (6 bases). The CDR3 is made up of 13 amino acids. V lost 3 bases and J lost 9, with 9 bases in between. Germline V gene sequence: CDR1 LGHDT, CDR2 YNNKEL (reference sequence). The CDR3 here is CASSQGRGSPLHF. CDR3 in DNA: TGTGCCAGCAGCCAGGGCAGGGGTTCACCCCTCCACTTT.

This clone showed up just a few times. The V and J genes are TRBV6-5 and TRBJ1-1, with D perhaps matching TRBD1 (6 bases). The V and J ends lost 7 bases and 5 bases respectively, with 17 bases between them. Per germline, CDR1 MNHEY and CDR2 SVGAGI. CDR3 length: 14 residues. CDR3 sequence reads: CASNRGTFQTEAFF. DNA for the CDR3: TGTGCCAGCAATAGAGGGACATTCCAAACTGAAGCTTTCTTT.

J is TRBJ1-3 and V is TRBV5-1; TRBD1 matches 10 bases. This CDR3 has 15 amino acids. CDR1 is SGHRS, CDR2 YFSETQ, per germline. The J segment lost 6 bases and the V segment lost 0 bases, leaving 3 bases of the junction unmatched. CDR3: CASSLAGTGENTIYF. The DNA for the CDR3 is TGCGCCAGCAGCTTGGCGGGGACAGGGGAAAACACCATATATTTT.

The V call is TRBV5-6, the J call TRBJ1-2; D is perhaps TRBD1 (5 bases). Trimming removed 4 bases from V and 0 bases from J, with 16 bases in between. The CDR3 runs to 16 residues. Germline CDR1 reads SGHDT; CDR2 reads YYEEEE. The CDR3 DNA is TGTGCCAGCAGCCATACCGGGACGCCGTCTAACTATGGCTACACCTTC. Translating it yields CASSHTGTPSNYGYTF.

This clone has just one count. This sequence joins TRBV20-1 and TRBJ2-7, with D perhaps TRBD1 (6 bases). This CDR3 spans 11 amino acids. Trimming cost V 6 bases and J 6 bases, with 12 bases left between them. CDR1 and CDR2 (germline): DFQATT, SNEGSKA (reference sequence). This chain's CDR3 is CSAEGQSEQYF. CDR3 sequence (DNA): TGCAGTGCGGAAGGACAGTCCGAGCAGTACTTC.

Worth noting for this clone: Compared with germline, one end of the junction differs, possibly owing to a read error. CDR3 amino acids: CASSYSVGVAGNTIYF. CDR3 DNA sequence: TGTGCCAGCAGCTACTCAGTAGGGGTCGCTGGAAACACCATATATTTT. V is TRBV6-6 and J is TRBJ1-3, with a possible D match to TRBD1 (5 bases). Germline V gene sequence: CDR1 MNHNY, CDR2 SVGAGI (reference sequence). The CDR3 consists of 16 residues.

The chain employs TRBV19 and TRBJ2-7, with TRBD1 matching over 7 bases. The CDR3 covers 15 residues. The germline CDR1 and CDR2 sequences are LNHDA and SQIVND (reference sequence). The V segment lost 4 bases and the J segment 0 bases; nucleotides outside the gene matches: 6. The CDR3: CASSKTGKASYEQYF. The DNA for the CDR3 is TGTGCCAGTAGTAAGACAGGGAAGGCCTCCTACGAGCAGTACTTC.

V is TRBV19 and J is TRBJ1-6, with D hard to call. The CDR3 totals 15 residues. Trimming removed 3 bases at V and 4 bases at J, with 10 bases between. Per the germline V gene, CDR1 is LNHDA and CDR2 is SQIVND (reference sequence). Here the CDR3 reads CASSIQPRYNSPLHF. The CDR3 DNA sequence: TGTGCCAGTAGTATTCAACCCCGATATAATTCACCCCTCCACTTT.

This clone was seen a single time. The chain uses TRBV6-2 or TRBV6-3 and TRBJ2-1; perhaps D is TRBD1 or TRBD2 (5 bases each). CDR3 length equals 14 residues. Trimming stripped 2 bases from V and 4 bases from J, with 9 bases between. CDR1 MNHEY and CDR2 SVGEGT come from the germline V gene. The CDR3: CASSYRWGYNEQFF. The CDR3 DNA reads TGTGCCAGCAGTTACAGGTGGGGGTACAATGAGCAGTTCTTC.

CDR3 amino acids: CASTRWWGGLSGANVLTF. The CDR3 DNA sequence: TGTGCCAGCACCCGGTGGTGGGGGGGGCTGTCTGGGGCCAACGTCCTGACTTTC. The chain is built from TRBV7-2 and TRBJ2-6; weak D call: TRBD2 (7 bases). This CDR3 contains 18 residues. Between the trimmed V and J ends, which lost 7 bases and 1 base, there was a span of 20 bases. Germline CDR1 reads SGHTA; CDR2 reads FQGNSA.

The J gene is TRBJ1-5, the V gene TRBV10-3, with a tentative D call TRBD1 (6 bases). This CDR3 is built from 14 residues. Trimming cost V 8 bases and J 3 bases, with 14 bases left between them. Germline lookup yields CDR1 ENHRY and CDR2 SYGVKD. CDR3 residues: CAIRAGTSNQPQHF. In DNA form, the CDR3 reads TGTGCCATCCGAGCCGGGACATCCAATCAGCCCCAGCATTTT.

This clone is a singleton in its sample. This chain joins TRBV4-3 and TRBJ2-2, with a tentative D call TRBD1 (5 bases). The V end lost 1 base, the J end lost 0 bases, and 9 bases lay between the germline ends. CDR1 and CDR2 from the germline V gene are LGHNA and YSLEER. The CDR3 contains 16 residues. The chain's CDR3 is CASSQAGITNTGELFF. The CDR3 DNA is TGCGCCAGCAGCCAAGCAGGGATAACGAACACCGGGGAGCTGTTTTTT.

This chain connects TRBV7-2 to TRBJ2-1; D gene uncertain. The V gene lost 3 bases and the J gene lost 10 bases, with 13 bases spanning the gap. CDR3 length: 13 residues. From germline, CDR1 is SGHTA and CDR2 FQGNSA. In nucleotides, the CDR3 is TGTGCCAGCAGCTTCCCGGGCTTCGGGGAGCAGTTCTTC. It yields the protein CASSFPGFGEQFF.

V gene TRBV18 combines with J gene TRBJ2-5, with D uncertain. The germline V gene encodes CDR1 KGHSH and CDR2 LQKENI. The CDR3 totals 15 residues. The V end lost 2 bases, the J end lost 3 bases, and 13 bases lay between the germline ends. CDR3 nucleotide sequence: TGTGCCAGCTCACCAAACCAACTCAATAAAGAGACCCAGTACTTC. As protein: CASSPNQLNKETQYF.

The rearrangement joins TRBV5-1 to TRBJ2-1; 10 bases are a match to TRBD1. Per the germline V gene, CDR1 is SGHRS and CDR2 is YFSETQ. The CDR3 is made up of 19 amino acids. The ends lost 3 bases at V and 1 base at J; junction bases unmatched: 13. The CDR3: CASSSPRDRGRGSYNEQFF. As DNA, the CDR3 is TGCGCCAGCAGCTCCCCCCGGGACAGGGGAAGGGGTTCCTACAATGAGCAGTTCTTC.

The rearrangement uses TRBV5-1 and TRBJ1-4; tentatively, D is TRBD1 (5 bases). The CDR3 is 15 amino acids. The V and J ends lost 4 bases and 5 bases respectively, with 15 bases between them. Germline V gene lookup returns CDR1 SGHRS and CDR2 YFSETQ. The CDR3 loop reads CASSAAGAENEKLFF. CDR3 DNA sequence: TGCGCCAGCAGCGCCGCCGGGGCAGAGAATGAAAAACTGTTTTTT. Supplemented by reference TRBV5-1 and TRBJ1-4, the full variable domain reads KAGVTQTPRYLIKTRGQQVTLSCSPISGHRSVSWYQQTPGQGLQFLFEYFSETQRNKGNFPGRFSGRQFSNSRSEMNVSTLELGDSALYLCASSAAGAENEKLFFGSGTQLSVL.

The chain recombines TRBV10-2 with TRBJ2-7; D not resolved. The CDR3 runs 11 residues. CDR1 and CDR2 (germline): WSHSY, SAAADI. The V gene lost 8 bases and the J gene lost 5 bases, with 10 bases spanning the gap. In DNA form, the CDR3 reads TGCGCCAGCGGAAGGACGGACGAGCAGTACTTC. Residues: CASGRTDEQYF.

The V gene is TRBV6-5, the J gene TRBJ2-1, with D hard to call. Trimming pared 3 bases from V and 8 bases from J, leaving 14 bases between. CDR1 is MNHEY, CDR2 SVGAGI, per germline. CDR3 length: 14 residues. The CDR3 is CASSYGQRSDEQFF. CDR3 DNA sequence: TGTGCCAGCAGTTATGGGCAGAGAAGCGATGAGCAGTTCTTC.

This chain connects TRBV2 to TRBJ2-7; 11 nucleotides align to TRBD2. V dropped 4 bases and J dropped 0; count of bases not matched to a gene: 2. The CDR3 is 15 residues long. CDR1 and CDR2 (germline): SNHLY, FYNNEI. The CDR3 loop reads CASSGGTSGSYEQYF. The CDR3 nucleotides read TGTGCCAGCAGTGGAGGGACTAGCGGCTCCTACGAGCAGTACTTC.